This TCR beta chain originates from a study of a mutant IDH1 vaccine in newly diagnosed glioma. Background on the study: During weeks 1, 3, 5, 7, 11, 15, 19 and 23, patients received eight vaccinations. Those enrolled had earlier been treated with radiotherapy, temozolomide, or both, mostly both. Vaccination started 4-6 weeks after radiotherapy alone, or with temozolomide cycles. Study results and caveats: Changes in top peripheral clonotypes did not appear linked to pseudoprogression.

For this clone: Its antigen is as yet unknown.

As to time point: week 23, last vaccination. With topical imiquimod, each dose of the vaccine consisted of 300 ug of mutant IDH1 20-mer peptide. The table came from immunoSEQ multiplex PCR; TCRdb's copy has only in-frame clones and leaves some out. Of more than 20,000 clones detected, almost 85% appear once; the ten largest clones hold roughly 13%. The V gene's germline CDR1 is KGHSH and CDR2 LQKENI. The CDR3 totals 17 residues. V was clipped by 3 bases and J by 3 bases; unmatched bases: 11. The rearrangement links TRBV18 to TRBJ1-2, with 9 bases matching TRBD1. This TCR came from a man aged 25-45 years with glioma. The sequencing used PBMCs, collected from a glioma patient whose treatment included an IDH1 peptide vaccine. The CDR3 loop reads CASSPTQTDRGYYGYTF. CDR3 nucleotide sequence: TGTGCCAGCTCACCCACTCAGACGGACAGGGGTTACTATGGCTACACCTTC.